Following are 21 T cell receptor beta chains from one sample sequenced in a study of CD39 and CD103 CD8 tumor-infiltrating T cells. Assay: immunoSEQ multiplex PCR; the TCRdb copy retains only in-frame clones and omits some. Of 7,000 to 8,500 clones listed, about three fifths are singletons. The sequencing sample was made of CD8+ T cells sorted from blood. Subset of the sample: total memory CD8 T cells (CD45RA-CCR7+/-) from blood or uninvolved lymph node. All receptors derive from a human donor with head and neck squamous cell carcinoma.

This clone was observed a few times. Other nucleotide sequences in the sample specify the same CDR3. This chain connects TRBV11-3 to TRBJ2-5; tentatively, D is TRBD1 or TRBD2 (5 bases each). The CDR3 loop spans 13 amino acids. Germline V lookup: CDR1 SGHNT, CDR2 YENEEA. V was trimmed by 2 bases and J by 3 bases, leaving 7 bases between them. The CDR3 protein is CASSLRGEETQYF. The DNA of the CDR3 is TGTGCCAGCAGCTTAAGAGGGGAAGAGACCCAGTACTTC.

This chain links TRBV6-1 with TRBJ2-7, with TRBD1 matching 8 bases. Germline V lookup: CDR1 MNHNS, CDR2 SASEGT. The V and J ends lost 2 bases and 2 bases, in that order; junction bases with no gene match: 11. This CDR3 has 17 amino acids. This CDR3 reads CASSEIEEGQVPYEQYF. In DNA, the CDR3 is TGTGCCAGCAGTGAAATAGAAGAGGGACAGGTCCCCTACGAGCAGTACTTC.

J is TRBJ2-7 and V is TRBV7-9; 9 nucleotides align to TRBD1. Germline V gene data show CDR1 as SEHNR and CDR2 as FQNEAQ (reference sequence). The junction had 9 bases not matched to a gene; V was cut back by 3 bases and J by 0 bases. The CDR3 covers 17 residues. CDR3 DNA sequence: TGTGCCAGCAGCTTGGGATCCGGGACAGGGTCCTCCTACGAGCAGTACTTC. This encodes CASSLGSGTGSSYEQYF. The full variable domain, completed using reference TRBV7-9 and TRBJ2-7, is DTGVSQNPRHKITKRGQNVTFRCDPISEHNRLYWYRQTLGQGPEFLTYFQNEAQLEKSRLLSDRFSAERPKGSFSTLEIQRTEQGDSAMYLCASSLGSGTGSSYEQYFGPGTRLTVT.

This clone occurred a few times. V and J are TRBV19 and TRBJ2-7; D gene unclear. V dropped 3 bases and J dropped 7 bases, with 10 bases sitting between them. The CDR3 contains 12 residues. CDR1 and CDR2 from the germline V gene are LNHDA and SQIVND (reference sequence). This chain's CDR3 is CASSMSGWEQYF. The CDR3 DNA reads as TGTGCCAGTAGTATGTCGGGTTGGGAGCAGTACTTC.

This chain connects TRBV2 to TRBJ1-1, with D possibly matching TRBD1 (5 bases). The germline V gene has CDR1 SNHLY and CDR2 FYNNEI. Trimming pared 8 bases from V and 5 bases from J, leaving 12 bases between. The CDR3 spans 12 residues. The CDR3 region has the DNA TGTGCCAGCGAGAGAGAGGGGACTGAAGCTTTCTTT. It encodes CASEREGTEAFF.

This chain connects TRBV28 to TRBJ2-7; 8 bases are shared with TRBD1. This CDR3 comprises 13 residues. CDR1 and CDR2 from the germline V gene are MDHEN and SYDVKM. The J segment lost 5 bases and the V segment lost 3 bases, leaving 3 bases of the junction unmatched. This CDR3 reads CASSFWTGHEQYF. The DNA for the CDR3 is TGTGCCAGCAGTTTTTGGACAGGGCACGAGCAGTACTTC.

V usage is TRBV6-5 and J usage is TRBJ1-3; D is undetermined. Trimming took off 8 bases at V and 0 bases at J, with 11 bases between the two ends. The CDR3 runs to 14 residues. Germline values: CDR1 MNHEY, CDR2 SVGAGI. The CDR3 here is CASLGRLSGNTIYF. The CDR3, as DNA: TGTGCCAGCCTTGGCCGCCTCTCTGGAAACACCATATATTTT.

The genes are TRBV2 and TRBJ2-5; 10 positions match TRBD2. CDR1 and CDR2 from the germline V gene are SNHLY and FYNNEI. The CDR3 loop spans 15 amino acids. V lost 7 bases to trimming and J lost 2 bases; unmatched junction nucleotides: 7. The CDR3 reads CASTEATSGQETQYF. CDR3 coding DNA: TGTGCCAGCACCGAGGCGACTAGCGGGCAAGAGACCCAGTACTTC.

This clone has just a few counts. The chain has TRBV6-1 and TRBJ2-7; the D is unclear. CDR3 size: 10 residues. The V and J ends lost 7 bases and 7 bases respectively, with 8 bases between them. Germline CDR1 is MNHNS and CDR2 is SASEGT. The CDR3 spells CASNWPEQYF. As DNA, the CDR3 is TGTGCCAGCAATTGGCCGGAGCAGTACTTC.

V is TRBV28 and J is TRBJ1-6; the D gene is possibly TRBD1 (5 bases). Between the trimmed V and J ends, which lost 2 bases and 10 bases, there was a span of 9 bases. Germline V gives CDR1 MDHEN, CDR2 SYDVKM. The CDR3 runs to 13 residues. Here the CDR3 reads CASSLQGRSPLHF. CDR3 nucleotides: TGTGCCAGCAGTTTACAGGGCAGGTCACCCCTCCACTTT.

This chain joins TRBV28 and TRBJ2-7; the D call may be TRBD1 or TRBD2 (6 bases each). The germline V gene encodes CDR1 MDHEN and CDR2 SYDVKM. Deletions cut 3 bases from V and 3 bases from J, with 18 bases between. The CDR3 is 16 amino acids. The DNA for the CDR3 is TGTGCCAGCAGTTTGGGGGGACACGCGGGAAACTACGAGCAGTACTTC. Translation gives CASSLGGHAGNYEQYF.

This clone was seen only a few times. The V call is TRBV28, the J call TRBJ2-7, with D possibly matching TRBD2 (6 bases). This CDR3 comprises 13 residues. The germline V gene encodes CDR1 MDHEN and CDR2 SYDVKM. The germline V and J ends were trimmed by 5 bases and 2 bases, with 10 bases remaining between them. The CDR3 DNA is TGTGCCAGCAGTCCCCGCGGGGCCTACGAGCAGTACTTC. This codes for CASSPRGAYEQYF.

The V and J genes are TRBV19 and TRBJ2-1; 10 positions match TRBD1. This CDR3 is 13 amino acids long. Germline values: CDR1 LNHDA, CDR2 SQIVND (reference sequence). The ends lost 5 bases at V and 8 bases at J; junction bases unmatched: 3. The chain's CDR3 is CASSDRGLDEQFF. The CDR3 DNA sequence: TGTGCCAGTAGTGACAGGGGGCTTGATGAGCAGTTCTTC.

V is TRBV27 and J is TRBJ2-7; the D gene is possibly TRBD2 (5 bases). Germline V lookup: CDR1 MNHEY, CDR2 SMNVEV (reference sequence). The length of the CDR3 is 14 residues. The V gene lost 4 bases and the J gene lost 5 bases, with 15 bases spanning the gap. The CDR3 sequence: CASSYSAVGDEQYF. The DNA of the CDR3 is TGTGCCAGCAGTTATAGCGCCGTTGGTGACGAGCAGTACTTC.

This clone was observed a few times. V is TRBV28 and J is TRBJ1-1, with D possibly TRBD1 on 5 matching bases. The germline gives CDR1 MDHEN, CDR2 SYDVKM. The CDR3 runs 14 residues. Trimming removed 5 bases at V and 0 bases at J, with 10 bases between. CDR3 bases: TGTGCCAGCAGTATAGGACACATGAACACTGAAGCTTTCTTT. Amino acid sequence: CASSIGHMNTEAFF.

Of note for this clone: A much more abundant neighbour one base away suggests this may be a read error. This chain uses TRBV11-2 with TRBJ2-3, with D maybe TRBD2 (6 bases). The CDR3 totals 15 residues. Between the trimmed V and J ends, which lost 5 bases and 2 bases, there was a span of 14 bases. The germline V gene encodes CDR1 SGHAT and CDR2 FQNNGV. The DNA of the CDR3 is TGTGCCAGCAGCCAAGATGGGGGGACCACAGATACGCAGTATTTT. It yields the protein CASSQDGGTTDTQYF. The full variable domain, rest sourced from reference TRBV11-2 and TRBJ2-3, is EAGVAQSPRYKIIEKRQSVAFWCNPISGHATLYWYQQILGQGPKLLIQFQNNGVVDDSQLPKDRFSAERLKGVDSTLKIQPAKLEDSAVYLCASSQDGGTTDTQYFGPGTRLTVL.

The rearrangement joins TRBV21-1 to TRBJ2-7; the table gives TRBD1 as D, unverified against the DNA. TRBV21-1 is labeled a pseudogene. The CDR3 contains 14 residues. CDR3 bases: TGTGCCAGCAGCAAATCCACAGGGTTAGGGGAGCAGTACTTC. This encodes CASSKSTGLGEQYF.

This clone was seen only once. The chain is built from TRBV29-1 and TRBJ1-2; 11 bases line up with TRBD1. The J segment lost 3 bases and the V segment lost 0 bases, leaving 0 bases of the junction unmatched. The CDR3 length is 14 residues. Germline CDR1 and CDR2: SQVTM and ANQGSEA. The CDR3 DNA is TGCAGCGTTGAAGAGGGACAGGGGGACTATGGCTACACCTTC. Residues: CSVEEGQGDYGYTF.

The chain uses TRBV6-6 and TRBJ2-7, with D possibly TRBD2 on 5 matching bases. Germline V gene sequence: CDR1 MNHNY, CDR2 SVGAGI (reference sequence). V was cut by 7 bases and J by 2 bases, with 12 bases left in between. The CDR3 is 13 amino acids. CDR3 sequence reads: CASNEGDPYEQYF. The CDR3 DNA sequence: TGTGCCAGCAACGAGGGAGACCCCTACGAGCAGTACTTC.

The rearrangement uses TRBV6-1 and TRBJ2-3; D perhaps matches TRBD1 (6 bases). CDR3 size: 15 residues. The V gene lost 4 bases and the J gene lost 0 bases, with 11 bases spanning the gap. Germline V CDR1 and CDR2: MNHNS, SASEGT. In DNA, the CDR3 is TGTGCCAGCAGTGGGACAGCATCTAGCACAGATACGCAGTATTTT. Translation gives CASSGTASSTDTQYF.

This chain uses TRBV4-1 with TRBJ2-3, with 8 nucleotides matching TRBD2. Germline CDR1 and CDR2: MGHRA and YSYEKL. The CDR3 consists of 15 residues. The J segment lost 1 base and the V segment lost 3 bases, leaving 3 bases of the junction unmatched. The CDR3 region is CASSHPTSGTDTQYF. CDR3 coding DNA: TGCGCCAGCAGCCACCCGACTAGCGGCACAGATACGCAGTATTTT.